Described below is a single T cell receptor (beta chain) sequence and its context. No antigen is known for it. This sample was taken from a study of cytotoxic CD8 clonotypes in ibrutinib-treated CLL. At the level of the study: On average, more than 80,000 productive rearrangements and some 240,000 productive templates per sample. The study's findings and limits: Public clonotypes proved infrequent, and on treatment they shrank or remained steady.

The assay was immunoSEQ multiplex PCR, and TCRdb's table has in-frame clones only and misses some. The sample includes some 61,000 clones, around 68% seen only once; the top ten take 5.7%. Frozen-stored PBMCs produced approximately 2 micrograms of genomic DNA for TCR beta libraries. Trimming removed 3 bases from V and 4 bases from J, with 15 bases in between. Per the germline V gene, CDR1 is KGHSH and CDR2 is LQKENI. The CDR3 length is 15 residues. The TCR originated in a human donor with chronic lymphocytic leukemia. Sequencing was performed on PBMCs, taken after 12 months of ibrutinib treatment. This chain links TRBV18 with TRBJ1-2; maybe TRBD1 (5 bases). DNA for the CDR3: TGTGCCAGCTCACCCGGGGCGATTGCCCGCTATGGCTACACCTTC. Its translation: CASSPGAIARYGYTF.